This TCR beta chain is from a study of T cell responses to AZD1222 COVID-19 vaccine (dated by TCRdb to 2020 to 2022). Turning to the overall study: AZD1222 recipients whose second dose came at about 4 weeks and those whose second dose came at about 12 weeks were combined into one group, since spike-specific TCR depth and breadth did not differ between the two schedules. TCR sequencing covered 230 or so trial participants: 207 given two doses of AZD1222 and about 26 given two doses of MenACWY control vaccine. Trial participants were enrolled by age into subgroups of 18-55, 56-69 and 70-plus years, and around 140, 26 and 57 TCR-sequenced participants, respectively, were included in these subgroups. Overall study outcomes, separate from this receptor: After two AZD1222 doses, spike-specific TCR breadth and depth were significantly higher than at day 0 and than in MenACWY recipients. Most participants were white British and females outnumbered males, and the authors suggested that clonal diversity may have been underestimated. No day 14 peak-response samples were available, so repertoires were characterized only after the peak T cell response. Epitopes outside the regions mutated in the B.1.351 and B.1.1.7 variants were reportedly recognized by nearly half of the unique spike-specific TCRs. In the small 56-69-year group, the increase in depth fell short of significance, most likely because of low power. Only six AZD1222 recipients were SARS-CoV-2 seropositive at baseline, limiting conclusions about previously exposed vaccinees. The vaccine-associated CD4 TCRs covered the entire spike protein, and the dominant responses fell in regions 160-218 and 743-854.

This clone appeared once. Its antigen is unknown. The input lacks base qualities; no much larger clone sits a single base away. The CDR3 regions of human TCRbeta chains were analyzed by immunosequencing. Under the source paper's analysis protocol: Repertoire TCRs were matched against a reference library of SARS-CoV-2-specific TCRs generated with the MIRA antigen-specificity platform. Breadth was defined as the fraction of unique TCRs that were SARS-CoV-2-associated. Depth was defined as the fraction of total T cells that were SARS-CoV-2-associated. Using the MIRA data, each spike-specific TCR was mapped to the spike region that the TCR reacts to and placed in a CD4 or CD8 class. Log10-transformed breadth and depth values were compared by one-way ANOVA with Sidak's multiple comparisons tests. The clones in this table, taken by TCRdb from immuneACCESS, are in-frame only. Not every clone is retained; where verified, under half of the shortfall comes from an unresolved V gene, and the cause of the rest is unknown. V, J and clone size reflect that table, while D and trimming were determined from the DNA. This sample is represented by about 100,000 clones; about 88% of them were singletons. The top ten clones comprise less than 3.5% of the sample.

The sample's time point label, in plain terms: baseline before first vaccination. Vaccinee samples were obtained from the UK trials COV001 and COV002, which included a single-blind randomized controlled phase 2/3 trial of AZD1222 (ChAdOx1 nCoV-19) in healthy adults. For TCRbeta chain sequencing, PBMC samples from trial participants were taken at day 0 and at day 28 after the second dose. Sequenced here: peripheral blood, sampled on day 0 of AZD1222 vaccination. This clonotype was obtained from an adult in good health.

The DNA sequence is given as TGTGCCAGCATAGCGGGGGGGTGGAATGAGCAGTTCTTC. This gives the protein CASIAGGWNEQFF. This sequence uses TRBV6-5 and TRBJ2-1; 11 of the junction bases match TRBD2. The CDR3 runs 13 amino acids, cysteine and phenylalanine included. This entry keeps only the CDR3 DNA: 39 bases, framed from base 1. As encoded in the germline V gene, CDR1 is MNHEY while CDR2 is SVGAGI. The junction shows trimming of 7 bases on V and 7 bases on J, and the gene matches do not reach 3 bases of it.